Listed here is a single TCR beta chain. This record belongs to a study of OX40 agonist ivuxolimab in advanced cancers. Study information: The drug used for patients, ivuxolimab, was an agonistic anti-OX40 (CD134) antibody. Prior checkpoint blockade (anti-PD-1, anti-PD-L1 or anti-CTLA-4) was permitted; approximately 40% had it.

Profiling relied on immunoSEQ multiplex PCR, and the TCRdb table lists in-frame clones only, not all of them. The sample holds 50,000 to 85,000 clones, roughly nine tenths seen once. J gave up 7 bases and V 5 bases, and 1 base lay outside the gene matches. Looked up from germline, CDR1 is MNHEY and CDR2 is SVGAGI. This CDR3 is 12 amino acids long. The V gene is TRBV6-5, the J gene TRBJ2-4, with 8 nucleotides matching TRBD2. This receptor was taken from an adult with an advanced solid tumor such as melanoma, head and neck, liver or kidney cancer. The sequencing here drew on CD4+ or CD8+ T cells sorted from blood, taken in a trial of the OX40 agonist ivuxolimab. CDR3 in DNA: TGTGCCAGCAGTCGGGAGGGGAACATTCAGTACTTC. Translation gives CASSREGNIQYF.